A single TCR beta chain is shown here with its context. There are a few counts of this clone. The specificity of this receptor is unknown. The sample holds no much larger clone one base away, and base qualities are not on file. A single peripheral blood draw of around 120 mL on average was collected from each donor into heparinised tubes. Using a panel that included CD45RO, CCR7, CD25, CD127, CD95 and CD27, naive, central memory, regulatory and stem cell-like memory CD4+ T cells were sorted on a BD FACSAria II. Purity was above 95% for every sorted population. PBMCs were separated immediately by Lymphoprep density gradient centrifugation and were stained directly, without being cultured. Samples were stained and sorted in pairs, with one healthy donor and one patient per experiment, so that batch effects were minimized. CDR1 SGHRS and CDR2 YFSETQ are derived from the germline V gene. At the junction V is shortened by 4 bases and J by 5 bases; bases outside the gene matches: 4. Inclusive of the bounding cysteine and phenylalanine, the CDR3 is 13 residues long. Only CDR3 DNA is held: 39 bases, read in frame from base 1.

The High Capacity cDNA Reverse Transcription Kit was used to reverse transcribe all of the isolated RNA, meaning that expressed TCRB transcripts were what got sequenced. Deep immunoSEQ sequencing was applied to naive, central memory and regulatory T cell samples, giving an average of around 4 million total reads per sample. Sorted cells were lysed in RLT buffer and RNA was extracted with DNase-treated RNeasy Micro or Mini kits, depending on cell number. Each cell subset was processed separately to prevent cross-contamination, with patient and healthy donor samples processed together. TCRB sequences were amplified from cDNA with the immunoSEQ multiplex PCR, producing 87-bp fragments spanning the CDR3 region. Sequencing of the amplicons was performed on the Illumina HiSeq platform. Per the authors' processing: Synthetic template baselines were used to correct PCR bias computationally, reads within Hamming distance 2 were collapsed together, and singletons that could not be merged were discarded. Reads were aligned against IMGT so that V, D and J genes, CDR3 length and insertions or deletions at six rearrangement sites could be assigned. Within each subset, clonotype counts were normalized to sorted cell number, and only after that were true diversity and Gini coefficients computed with the tcR R package. The overlap coefficient, calculated on TCRB nucleotide sequences, was used to quantify repertoire sharing. Out-of-frame TCRB sequences from naive cells were analyzed as a proxy for the pre-selection repertoire. The table comes from immuneACCESS by way of TCRdb, which keeps in-frame sequences with V and J called. Part of the clones is missing from these tables; in studies checked, under half for an unresolved V gene and the rest for unknown reasons. The V and J calls and clone size are taken from that table; D and trimming were inferred from the DNA. This sample comprises fewer than 350,000 clones, about 20% of them detected only once. Clones ranked in the top ten supply around 0.044% of the sample.

The sample is drawn from a study of beta chain features in type 1 diabetes (dated by TCRdb to 2016 to 2019). Concerning the study at large: Mean age, gender distribution, total cell number and subset yield were not different between patients and healthy donors. The study compared TCRB repertoires of sorted circulating CD4+ T cell subsets between recently diagnosed type 1 diabetes patients and matched healthy donors. Regulatory and stem cell-like memory subsets were isolated from only 8 patients and 8 healthy donors, whereas naive and central memory subsets came from all 28 donors. A total of just under 110,000,000 sorted cells were examined across all samples, and RNA yield correlated strongly with the number of cells per subset.

What the study reported, not specific to this receptor: At VDJ recombination sites, patients with type 1 diabetes made fewer insertions and deleted more nucleotides, a pattern implying thymic rearrangement abnormalities. Shorter templates might be favored by PCR, yet because patient and control samples were amplified and corrected together, any such skew would affect both groups equally. Because cDNA was sequenced instead of genomic DNA, activated cells with high expression could be over-represented, although the groups did not differ in activation or CD3 levels. Because the HLA sub-analyses included only small numbers of individuals, any influence of HLA type on TCRB rearrangement was left unresolved. A moderate but significant shortening of TCRB CDR3 length was observed in type 1 diabetes patients in all four CD4+ subsets. Naive, central memory and regulatory TCRB repertoires appeared to be more alike among patients than among healthy donors.

Specimen: naive CD4+ T cells from blood. This sample's cell subset or site label indicates: true naive CD4+ T cells. The V and J segments used are TRBV5-1 and TRBJ1-2; TRBD1 agrees with 8 junctional bases. The receptor was isolated from a woman younger than 30 in good health. The encoded CDR3 is CASSRTGTYGYTF. The DNA reads TGCGCCAGCAGCCGGACAGGGACTTATGGCTACACCTTC.